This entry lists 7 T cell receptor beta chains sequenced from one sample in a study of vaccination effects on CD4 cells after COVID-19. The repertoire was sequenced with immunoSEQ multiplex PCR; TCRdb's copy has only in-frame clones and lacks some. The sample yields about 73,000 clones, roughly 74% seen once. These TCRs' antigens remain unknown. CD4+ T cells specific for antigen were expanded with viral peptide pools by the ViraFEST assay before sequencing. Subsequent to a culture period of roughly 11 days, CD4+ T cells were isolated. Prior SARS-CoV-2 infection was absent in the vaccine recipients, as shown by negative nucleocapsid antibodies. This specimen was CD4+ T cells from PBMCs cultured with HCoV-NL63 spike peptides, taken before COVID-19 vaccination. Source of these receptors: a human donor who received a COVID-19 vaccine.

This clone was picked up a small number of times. The CDR3 sequence: CASSRQGPGQTSTDTQYF. The CDR3 DNA sequence: TGCGCCAGCAGCCGCCAAGGACCGGGACAGACTAGCACAGATACGCAGTATTTT. The chain carries TRBV4-3 and TRBJ2-3, with 7 bases identical to TRBD1. V lost 4 bases to trimming and J lost 0 bases; unmatched junction nucleotides: 13. Germline CDR1 LGHNA, CDR2 YSLEER. CDR3 length: 18 residues.

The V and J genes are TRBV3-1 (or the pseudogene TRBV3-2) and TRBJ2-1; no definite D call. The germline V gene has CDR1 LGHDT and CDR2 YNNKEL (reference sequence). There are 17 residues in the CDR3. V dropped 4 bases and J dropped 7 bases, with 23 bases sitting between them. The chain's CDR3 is CASSPFTRVYERNEQFF. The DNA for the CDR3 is TGTGCCAGCAGCCCATTTACTCGGGTATACGAGAGGAATGAGCAGTTCTTC.

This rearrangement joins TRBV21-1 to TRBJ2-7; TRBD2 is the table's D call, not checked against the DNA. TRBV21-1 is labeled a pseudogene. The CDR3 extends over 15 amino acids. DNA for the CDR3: TGTGCCAGCAGCAAAAAGGGGGGGAACTCCTACGAGCAGTACGTC. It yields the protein CASSKKGGNSYEQYV.

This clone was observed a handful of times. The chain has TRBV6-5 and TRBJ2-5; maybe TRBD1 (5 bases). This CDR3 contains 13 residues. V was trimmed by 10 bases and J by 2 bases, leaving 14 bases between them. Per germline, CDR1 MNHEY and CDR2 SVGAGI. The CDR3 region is CAIEQDGQETQYF. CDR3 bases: TGTGCCATTGAACAGGACGGTCAAGAGACCCAGTACTTC.

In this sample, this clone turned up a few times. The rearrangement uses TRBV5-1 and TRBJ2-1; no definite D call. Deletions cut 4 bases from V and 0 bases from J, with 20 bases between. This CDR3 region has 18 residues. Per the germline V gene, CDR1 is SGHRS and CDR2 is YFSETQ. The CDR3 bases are TGCGCCAGCAGCCCCATTTTGGGCATCTCGAGCTCCTACAATGAGCAGTTCTTC. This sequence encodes CASSPILGISSSYNEQFF.

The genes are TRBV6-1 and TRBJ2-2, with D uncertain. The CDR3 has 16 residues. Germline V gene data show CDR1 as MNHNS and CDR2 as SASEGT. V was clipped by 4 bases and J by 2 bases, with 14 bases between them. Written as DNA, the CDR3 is TGTGCCAGCAGTGGGTCAGGCGGATTAAACACCGGGGAGCTGTTTTTT. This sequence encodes CASSGSGGLNTGELFF.

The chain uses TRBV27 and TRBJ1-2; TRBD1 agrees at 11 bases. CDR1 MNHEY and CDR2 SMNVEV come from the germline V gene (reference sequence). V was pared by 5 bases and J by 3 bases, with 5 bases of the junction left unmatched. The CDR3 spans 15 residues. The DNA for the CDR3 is TGTGCCAGCAGTAACCGGACAGGGGGCGACTATGGCTACACCTTC. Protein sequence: CASSNRTGGDYGYTF.